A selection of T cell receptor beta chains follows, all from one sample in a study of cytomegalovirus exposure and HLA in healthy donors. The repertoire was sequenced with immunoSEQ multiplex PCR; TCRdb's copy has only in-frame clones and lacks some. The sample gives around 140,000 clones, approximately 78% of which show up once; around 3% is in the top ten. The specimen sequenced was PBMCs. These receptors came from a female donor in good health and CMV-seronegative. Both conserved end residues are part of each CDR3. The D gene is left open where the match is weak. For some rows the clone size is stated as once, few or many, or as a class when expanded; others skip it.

CAISESRDYGYTF,TGTGCCATCAGTGAGTCCCGGGACTATGGCTACACCTTC,TRBJ1-2,TRBV10-3,.,.
CASSPRTGSYNEQFF,TGTGCCAGCAGCCCAAGGACAGGTTCCTACAATGAGCAGTTCTTC,TRBJ2-1,TRBV14,TRBD1,.
CASSEFGLTDTQYF,TGTGCCAGCAGTGAATTCGGTTTAACAGATACGCAGTATTTT,TRBJ2-3,TRBV6-1,.,.
CASQGANQPQHF,TGTGCCAGCCAGGGGGCGAATCAGCCCCAGCATTTT,TRBJ1-5,TRBV28,TRBD1,few
CASSWTSGSGHNEQFF,TGCGCCAGCAGCTGGACTAGCGGGAGCGGTCACAATGAGCAGTTCTTC,TRBJ2-1,TRBV5-1,TRBD2,.
CSAYNNEQFF,TGCAGTGCTTACAACAATGAGCAGTTCTTC,TRBJ2-1,TRBV20-1,.,.
CASSIERAGTQLVNVLTF,TGTGCCAGTAGTATAGAGCGAGCGGGGACCCAATTGGTCAACGTCCTGACTTTC,TRBJ2-6,TRBV19,TRBD2,.
CASSAGNTEAFF,TGTGCCAGCAGCGCCGGGAACACTGAAGCTTTCTTT,TRBJ1-1,TRBV6-5,.,once
CASSPGTGFYGYTF,TGTGCCAGCAGTCCCGGGACAGGGTTCTATGGCTACACCTTC,TRBJ1-2,TRBV6-4,TRBD1,.
CASSMAGARITGELFF,TGTGCCAGTAGTATGGCAGGGGCGCGGATCACCGGGGAGCTGTTTTTT,TRBJ2-2,TRBV19,.,.
CASSRSTSGSKQQYF,TGTGCCAGCAGCCGCAGTACTAGCGGGAGTAAACAGCAGTACTTC,TRBJ2-7,TRBV7-9,TRBD2,.
CATSLLRGYNEQFF,TGTGCCACCAGCCTCCTGCGGGGGTACAATGAGCAGTTCTTC,TRBJ2-1,TRBV15,TRBD2,.
CASSPGLGRNEQYF,TGTGCCAGCAGCCCTGGACTAGGGAGAAACGAGCAGTACTTC,TRBJ2-7,TRBV28,TRBD2,.
CASSLDRGDTQYF,TGTGCCAGCAGCCTAGACAGGGGTGATACGCAGTATTTT,TRBJ2-3,TRBV7-2,TRBD1,.
CASTPDSIGNTIYF,TGTGCCAGCACCCCGGACAGCATCGGAAACACCATATATTTT,TRBJ1-3,TRBV5-4,.,.
CASSYLMGRTNSPLHF,TGTGCCAGCAGTTACCTCATGGGGCGGACTAATTCACCCCTCCACTTT,TRBJ1-6,TRBV6-5,.,.
CASSAADRGEQFF,TGTGCCAGCAGTGCGGCGGATAGGGGTGAGCAGTTCTTC,TRBJ2-1,TRBV2,.,.
CASSWGGLAGDEQFF,TGCGCCAGCAGCTGGGGGGGACTAGCGGGAGACGAGCAGTTCTTC,TRBJ2-1,TRBV5-1,TRBD2,.
CASSLPGQTYEQYF,TGTGCCAGCAGCTTACCGGGACAGACCTACGAGCAGTACTTC,TRBJ2-7,TRBV7-9,TRBD1,.
CASSVAQSLGTDTQYF,TGTGCCAGCAGCGTAGCTCAGTCCCTAGGCACAGATACGCAGTATTTT,TRBJ2-3,TRBV9,.,.
CACRDRVGEQYF,TGTGCCTGCCGGGACAGGGTGGGCGAGCAGTACTTC,TRBJ2-7,TRBV27,TRBD1,.
CSSSSGTGKGNQPQHF,TGTTCCAGCAGCTCCGGGACAGGGAAGGGCAATCAGCCCCAGCATTTT,TRBJ1-5,TRBV7-9,TRBD1,.
CASVLVFHRDRGRETQYF,TGTGCCAGCGTATTAGTATTCCACCGGGACAGGGGTCGGGAGACCCAGTACTTC,TRBJ2-5,TRBV6-4,TRBD1,.
CASSFRGMDEQYF,TGTGCCAGCAGCTTTAGGGGCATGGACGAGCAGTACTTC,TRBJ2-7,TRBV7-6,.,few